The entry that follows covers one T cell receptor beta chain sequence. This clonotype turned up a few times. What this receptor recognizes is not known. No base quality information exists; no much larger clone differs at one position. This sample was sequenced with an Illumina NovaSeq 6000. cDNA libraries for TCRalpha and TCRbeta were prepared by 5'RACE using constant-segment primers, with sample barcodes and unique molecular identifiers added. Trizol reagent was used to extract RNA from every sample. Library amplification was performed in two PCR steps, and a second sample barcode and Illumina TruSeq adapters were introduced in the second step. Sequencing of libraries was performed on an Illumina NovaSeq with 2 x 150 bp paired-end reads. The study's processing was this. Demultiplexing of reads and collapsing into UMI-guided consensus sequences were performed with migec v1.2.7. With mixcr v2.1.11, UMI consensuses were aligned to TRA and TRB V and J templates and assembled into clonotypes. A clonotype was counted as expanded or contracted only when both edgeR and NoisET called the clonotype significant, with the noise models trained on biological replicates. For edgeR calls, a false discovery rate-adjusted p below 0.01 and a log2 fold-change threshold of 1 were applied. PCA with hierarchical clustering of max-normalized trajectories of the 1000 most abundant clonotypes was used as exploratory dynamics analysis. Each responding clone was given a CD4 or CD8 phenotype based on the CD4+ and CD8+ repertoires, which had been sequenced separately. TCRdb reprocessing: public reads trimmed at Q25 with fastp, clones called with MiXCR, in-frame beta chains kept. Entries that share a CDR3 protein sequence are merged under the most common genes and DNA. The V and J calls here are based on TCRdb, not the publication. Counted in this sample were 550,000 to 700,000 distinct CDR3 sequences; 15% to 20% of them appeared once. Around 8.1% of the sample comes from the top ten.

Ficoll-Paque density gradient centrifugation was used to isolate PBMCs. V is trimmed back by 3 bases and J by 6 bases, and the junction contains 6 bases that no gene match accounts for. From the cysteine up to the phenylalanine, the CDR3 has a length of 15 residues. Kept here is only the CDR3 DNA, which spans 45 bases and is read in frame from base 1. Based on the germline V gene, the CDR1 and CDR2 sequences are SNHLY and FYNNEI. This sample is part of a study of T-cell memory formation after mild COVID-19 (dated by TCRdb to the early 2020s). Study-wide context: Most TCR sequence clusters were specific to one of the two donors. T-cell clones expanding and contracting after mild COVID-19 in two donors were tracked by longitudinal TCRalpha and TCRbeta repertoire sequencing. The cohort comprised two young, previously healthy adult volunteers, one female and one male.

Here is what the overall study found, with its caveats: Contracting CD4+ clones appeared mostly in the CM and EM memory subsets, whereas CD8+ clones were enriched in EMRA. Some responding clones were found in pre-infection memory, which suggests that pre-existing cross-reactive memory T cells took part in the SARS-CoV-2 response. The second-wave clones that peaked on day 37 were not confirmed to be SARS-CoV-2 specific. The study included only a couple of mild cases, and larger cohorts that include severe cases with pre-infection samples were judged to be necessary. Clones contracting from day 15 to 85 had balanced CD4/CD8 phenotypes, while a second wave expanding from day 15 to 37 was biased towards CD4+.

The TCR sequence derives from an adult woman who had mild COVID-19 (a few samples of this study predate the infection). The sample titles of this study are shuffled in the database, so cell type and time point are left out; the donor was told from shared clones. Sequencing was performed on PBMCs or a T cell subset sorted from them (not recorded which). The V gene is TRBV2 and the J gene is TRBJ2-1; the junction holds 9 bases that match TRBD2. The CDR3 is CASSEGSGGGNEQFF. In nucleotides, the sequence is TGTGCCAGCAGTGAGGGTAGCGGGGGTGGCAATGAGCAGTTCTTC.